These 21 T cell receptor beta chains came from one sample sequenced in a study of blood T cell repertoires in COVID-19. The data were produced by immunoSEQ multiplex PCR, yet TCRdb's version contains in-frame clones alone and is incomplete. The sample holds some 130,000 clones, around 89% seen once. The specimen was peripheral blood. These receptor sequences come from a man aged 55 to 69 with COVID-19, enrolled during active disease.

The chain is built from TRBV5-1 and TRBJ2-7; D is perhaps TRBD2 (6 bases). The CDR3 covers 16 residues. CDR1 is SGHRS, CDR2 YFSETQ, per germline. V lost 0 bases and J lost 0, with 13 bases in between. The CDR3 reads CASSLGDSGISYEQYF. The CDR3 nucleotides are TGCGCCAGCAGCTTGGGGGATAGCGGAATCTCCTACGAGCAGTACTTC.

The rearrangement joins TRBV7-2 to TRBJ1-1; 8 nucleotides match TRBD1. The V gene end was trimmed by 0 bases and the J gene end by 0 bases; junction bases not matched to a gene: 3. This CDR3 has 16 residues. Germline values: CDR1 SGHTA, CDR2 FQGNSA. CDR3 region: CASSLAVQGVNTEAFF. The CDR3 DNA follows: TGTGCCAGCAGCTTAGCCGTACAGGGGGTGAACACTGAAGCTTTCTTT.

The CDR3 region has the DNA TGCAGTGCTAGTATAGGACAGGCCTACGAGCAGTACTTC. It yields the protein CSASIGQAYEQYF. The chain recombines TRBV20-1 with TRBJ2-7; 7 nucleotides align to TRBD1. Germline CDR1 reads DFQATT; CDR2 reads SNEGSKA (reference sequence). J lost 2 bases, V lost 3 bases, and 4 bases had no gene match. The CDR3 contains 13 residues.

In this sample, this clone turned up once. The rearrangement joins TRBV6-5 to TRBJ1-1, with D tentatively TRBD1 (6 bases). CDR1 and CDR2 from the germline V gene are MNHEY and SVGAGI. The CDR3 is made up of 15 amino acids. Trimming took off 2 bases at V and 6 bases at J, with 16 bases between the two ends. CDR3 protein: CASSYGRGLFAEAFF. CDR3 bases: TGTGCCAGCAGTTACGGGCGGGGGCTTTTTGCTGAAGCTTTCTTT.

This chain links TRBV9 with TRBJ1-2, with D possibly matching TRBD1 (6 bases). The CDR3 has 14 residues. Germline assignment: CDR1 SGDLS and CDR2 YYNGEE. Trimming left V 0 bases short and J 6 bases short, with 12 bases between. This CDR3 reads CASSVAGQGHGYTF. In DNA, the CDR3 is TGTGCCAGCAGCGTAGCAGGTCAGGGGCATGGCTACACCTTC. The whole variable domain, filled in from reference TRBV9 and TRBJ1-2, reads DSGVTQTPKHLITATGQRVTLRCSPRSGDLSVYWYQQSLDQGLQFLIQYYNGEERAKGNILERFSAQQFPDLHSELNLSSLELGDSALYFCASSVAGQGHGYTFGSGTRLTVV.

This clone was seen just once. The chain combines TRBV1 with TRBJ1-5; no check of the table's D call, TRBD1, against the DNA was made. TRBV1 is a pseudogene segment. The CDR3 spans 15 residues. CDR3 sequence reads: CTSSQDHRAGQPQHF. The CDR3 bases are TGCACCAGCAGCCAAGACCACAGGGCTGGTCAGCCCCAGCATTTT.

This chain links TRBV3-1 (or the pseudogene TRBV3-2) with TRBJ2-7; D ambiguous. The CDR3 runs 13 residues. V shed 4 bases and J shed 2 bases, with 9 bases lying between them. Germline V CDR1 and CDR2: LGHDT, YNNKEL (reference sequence). The CDR3 protein is CASSPRLTYEQYF. As DNA, the CDR3 is TGTGCCAGCAGCCCCCGGTTGACCTACGAGCAGTACTTC.

The V gene is TRBV2, the J gene TRBJ1-2; 7 nucleotides align to TRBD1. The CDR3 consists of 13 residues. The ends lost 9 bases at V and 0 bases at J; junction bases unmatched: 4. From germline, CDR1 is SNHLY and CDR2 FYNNEI. The CDR3 is CARGQLSNYGYTF. The CDR3 coding sequence is TGTGCCAGGGGACAGTTATCTAACTATGGCTACACCTTC.

The genes are TRBV6-6 and TRBJ2-7; 9 bases are a match to TRBD2. The V segment lost 6 bases and the J segment 3 bases; nucleotides outside the gene matches: 6. The CDR3 is made up of 14 amino acids. Germline CDR1 MNHNY, CDR2 SVGAGI (reference sequence). CDR3 nucleotide sequence: TGTGCCAGCAGCCGGACTAGCGCGGGCTACGAGCAGTACTTC. This encodes CASSRTSAGYEQYF.

The chain recombines TRBV5-1 with TRBJ1-5; 7 positions agree with TRBD1. Trimming took 0 bases from V and 4 from J; bases not matched to a gene: 4. CDR3 length: 15 residues. Germline V gene data show CDR1 as SGHRS and CDR2 as YFSETQ. CDR3 residues: CASSLAGDSNQPQHF. The CDR3 DNA reads as TGCGCCAGCAGCTTGGCCGGGGACAGTAATCAGCCCCAGCATTTT.

The gene calls are TRBV19 and TRBJ1-4; 7 nucleotides agree with TRBD1. This CDR3 is built from 17 residues. CDR1 and CDR2 from the germline V gene are LNHDA and SQIVND (reference sequence). V lost 4 bases and J lost 4; bases outside the gene matches: 12. CDR3 protein: CASSTGTGAIGNEKLFF. CDR3 bases: TGTGCCAGTAGTACCGGAACAGGGGCAATTGGTAATGAAAAACTGTTTTTT.

The gene calls are TRBV4-1 and TRBJ2-7, with TRBD2 matching 7 bases. Trimming cost V 5 bases and J 2 bases; bases outside gene matches: 12. CDR3 length: 16 amino acids. Germline-derived CDR1 and CDR2 are MGHRA and YSYEKL. The CDR3 region is CASSSRPSGAPYEQYF. The DNA of the CDR3 is TGCGCCAGCAGCTCCCGTCCCAGCGGGGCTCCCTACGAGCAGTACTTC.

The chain joins TRBV3-1 (or the pseudogene TRBV3-2) to TRBJ2-1; TRBD1 matches 8 bases. In germline, CDR1 is LGHDT, CDR2 YNNKEL (reference sequence). The junction had 12 bases not matched to a gene; V was cut back by 0 bases and J by 8 bases. This CDR3 spans 17 amino acids. CDR3 bases: TGTGCCAGCAGCCAAGAGGTCCAGGGGGCAATGTTGGATGAGCAGTTCTTC. This encodes CASSQEVQGAMLDEQFF.

The rearrangement links TRBV4-3 to TRBJ1-3, with a tentative D call TRBD1 (5 bases). Germline assignment: CDR1 LGHNA and CDR2 YSLEER. V lost 0 bases and J lost 7, with 10 bases in between. The CDR3 is 14 amino acids. As DNA, the CDR3 is TGCGCCAGCAGCCAAGAGGGGCGGGGGAACACCATATATTTT. Its translation: CASSQEGRGNTIYF.

The CDR3 sequence: CASSLGLAGGTQETQYF. The CDR3 DNA reads TGTGCCAGCAGCTTGGGCCTAGCGGGGGGTACCCAAGAGACCCAGTACTTC. The chain couples TRBV11-3 to TRBJ2-5, with 11 bases fitting TRBD2. This CDR3 is 17 amino acids long. CDR1 SGHNT and CDR2 YENEEA come from the germline V gene. After removal of 3 bases from V and 1 base from J, the junction contained 7 bases not matched to a gene.

The J gene is TRBJ1-6, the V gene TRBV5-1; D may be TRBD1 (5 bases). The CDR3 covers 15 residues. CDR1 is SGHRS and CDR2 is YFSETQ in the germline V gene. The germline V and J ends were trimmed by 4 bases and 7 bases, with 15 bases remaining between them. In nucleotides, the CDR3 is TGCGCCAGCAGCCTAACAGGACCTCTCAATTCACCCCTCCACTTT. As protein: CASSLTGPLNSPLHF. Complete variable domain (other parts from reference TRBV5-1 and TRBJ1-6): KAGVTQTPRYLIKTRGQQVTLSCSPISGHRSVSWYQQTPGQGLQFLFEYFSETQRNKGNFPGRFSGRQFSNSRSEMNVSTLELGDSALYLCASSLTGPLNSPLHFGNGTRLTVT.

The chain combines TRBV19 with TRBJ2-1; D might be TRBD1 (5 bases). The CDR3 is made up of 14 amino acids. CDR1 and CDR2 (germline): LNHDA, SQIVND (reference sequence). The V end lost 1 base, the J end lost 6 bases, and 10 bases lay between the germline ends. CDR3 DNA: TGTGCCAGTAGTATAGTATTAGGGGCCAATGAGCAGTTCTTC. Its protein product is CASSIVLGANEQFF.

The V gene is TRBV7-9, the J gene TRBJ1-1; TRBD1 aligns across 9 bases. V trimming: 4 bases; J trimming: 5 bases; junction bases outside the gene matches: 8. Germline values: CDR1 SEHNR, CDR2 FQNEAQ (reference sequence). The length of the CDR3 is 15 residues. The CDR3 sequence is CASSSPGQGRTEAFF. As DNA, the CDR3 is TGTGCCAGCAGCTCTCCGGGACAGGGAAGGACTGAAGCTTTCTTT.

The J gene is TRBJ2-5, the V gene TRBV9; TRBD1 matches at 8 bases. Germline values: CDR1 SGDLS, CDR2 YYNGEE. The V segment lost 4 bases and the J segment 4 bases; nucleotides outside the gene matches: 12. The CDR3 sequence is 16 residues long. The CDR3 DNA sequence: TGTGCCAGCAGCCTCGGACAGGGCCTTAGGGGAGAGACCCAGTACTTC. As protein: CASSLGQGLRGETQYF.

The CDR3 DNA is TGTGCCAGCAGCCAATTCACGCCCTCGAGCGAAAAACTGTTTTTT. As protein: CASSQFTPSSEKLFF. This sequence joins TRBV4-2 and TRBJ1-4; D ambiguous. V dropped 2 bases and J dropped 8 bases, with 15 bases sitting between them. Germline CDR1 and CDR2: LGHNA and YNFKEQ. This CDR3 region has 15 residues.

The gene calls are TRBV29-1 and TRBJ1-2, with a possible D match to TRBD1 (6 bases). V lost 4 bases and J 4 bases, leaving 16 bases between the germline ends. The CDR3 has 14 amino acids. Germline CDR1 SQVTM, CDR2 ANQGSEA. CDR3 sequence (DNA): TGCAGCGTTGGGCCGGACAGAGAATCCTATGGCTACACCTTC. Its translation: CSVGPDRESYGYTF.